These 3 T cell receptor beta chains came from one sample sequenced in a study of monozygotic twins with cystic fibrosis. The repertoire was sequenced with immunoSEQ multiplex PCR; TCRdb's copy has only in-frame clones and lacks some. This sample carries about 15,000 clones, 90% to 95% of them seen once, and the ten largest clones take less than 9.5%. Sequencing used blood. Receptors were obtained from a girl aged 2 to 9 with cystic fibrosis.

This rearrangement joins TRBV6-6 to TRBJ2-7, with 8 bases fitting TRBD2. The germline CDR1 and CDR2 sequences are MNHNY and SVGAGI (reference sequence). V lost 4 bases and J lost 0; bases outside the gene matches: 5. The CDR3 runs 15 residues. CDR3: CASSLPGLDSYEQYF. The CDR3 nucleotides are TGTGCCAGCAGTTTACCGGGACTAGACTCCTACGAGCAGTACTTC.

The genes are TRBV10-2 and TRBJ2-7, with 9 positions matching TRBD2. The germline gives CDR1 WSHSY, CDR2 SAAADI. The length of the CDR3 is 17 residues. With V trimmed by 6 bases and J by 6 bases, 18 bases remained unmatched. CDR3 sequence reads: CASSSLGSGSVLGEQYF. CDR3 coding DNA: TGCGCCAGCAGCAGCCTTGGTAGCGGGAGTGTCCTAGGCGAGCAGTACTTC.

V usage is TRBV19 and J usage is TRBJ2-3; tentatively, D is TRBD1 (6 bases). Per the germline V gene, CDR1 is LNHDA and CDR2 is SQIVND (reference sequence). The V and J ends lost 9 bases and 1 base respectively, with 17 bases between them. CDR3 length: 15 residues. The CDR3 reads CASTTRDKGTDTQYF. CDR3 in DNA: TGTGCCAGCACGACCCGGGACAAAGGCACAGATACGCAGTATTTT.